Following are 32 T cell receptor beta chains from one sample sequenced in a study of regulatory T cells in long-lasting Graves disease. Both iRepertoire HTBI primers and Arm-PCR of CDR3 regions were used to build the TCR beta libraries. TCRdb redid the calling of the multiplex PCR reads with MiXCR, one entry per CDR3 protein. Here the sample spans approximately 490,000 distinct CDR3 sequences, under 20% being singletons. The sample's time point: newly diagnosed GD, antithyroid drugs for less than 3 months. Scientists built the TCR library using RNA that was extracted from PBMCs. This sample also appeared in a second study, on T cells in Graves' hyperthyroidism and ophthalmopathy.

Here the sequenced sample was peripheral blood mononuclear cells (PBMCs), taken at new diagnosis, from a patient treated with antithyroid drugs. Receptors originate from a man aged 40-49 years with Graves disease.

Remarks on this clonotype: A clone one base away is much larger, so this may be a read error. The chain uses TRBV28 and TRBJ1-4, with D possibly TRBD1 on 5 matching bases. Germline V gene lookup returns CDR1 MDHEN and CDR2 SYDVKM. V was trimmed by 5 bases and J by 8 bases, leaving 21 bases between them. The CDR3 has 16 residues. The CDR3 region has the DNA TGTGCCAGCAGTCCACCGGGGGGGGAACTTTACGAAAAACTGTTTTTT. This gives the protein CASSPPGGELYEKLFF.

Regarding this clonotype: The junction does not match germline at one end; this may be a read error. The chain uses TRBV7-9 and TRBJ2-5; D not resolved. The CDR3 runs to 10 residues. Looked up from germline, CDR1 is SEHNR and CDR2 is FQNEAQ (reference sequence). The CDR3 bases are TGTGCCAGCAGTTTGGAGACCAAGTACTTC. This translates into CASSLETKYF.

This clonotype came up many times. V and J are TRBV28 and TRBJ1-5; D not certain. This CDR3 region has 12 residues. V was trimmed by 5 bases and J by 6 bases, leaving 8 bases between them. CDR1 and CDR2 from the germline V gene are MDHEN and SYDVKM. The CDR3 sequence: CASSLPSQPQHF. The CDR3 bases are TGTGCCAGCAGTCTTCCCTCTCAGCCCCAGCATTTT.

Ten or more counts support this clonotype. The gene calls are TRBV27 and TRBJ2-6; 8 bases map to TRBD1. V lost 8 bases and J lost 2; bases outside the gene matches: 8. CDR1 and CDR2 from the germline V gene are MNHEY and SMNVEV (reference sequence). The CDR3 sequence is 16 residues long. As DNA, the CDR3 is TGTGCCAGCGGGGACAGGACCGACACTGGGGCCAACGTCCTGACTTTC. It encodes CASGDRTDTGANVLTF.

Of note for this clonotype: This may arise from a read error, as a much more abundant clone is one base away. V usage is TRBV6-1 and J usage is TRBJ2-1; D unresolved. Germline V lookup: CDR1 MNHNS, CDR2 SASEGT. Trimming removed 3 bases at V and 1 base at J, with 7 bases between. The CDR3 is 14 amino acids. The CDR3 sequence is CASSEMGSYNEQFF. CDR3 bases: TGTGCCAGCAGTGAGATGGGGTCCTACAATGAGCAGTTCTTC.

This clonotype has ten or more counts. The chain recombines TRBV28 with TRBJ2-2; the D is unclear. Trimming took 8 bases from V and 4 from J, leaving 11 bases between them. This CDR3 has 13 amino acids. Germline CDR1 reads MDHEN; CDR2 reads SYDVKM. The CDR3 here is CASGVVFTGELFF. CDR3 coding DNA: TGTGCCAGCGGGGTGGTCTTCACCGGGGAGCTGTTTTTT.

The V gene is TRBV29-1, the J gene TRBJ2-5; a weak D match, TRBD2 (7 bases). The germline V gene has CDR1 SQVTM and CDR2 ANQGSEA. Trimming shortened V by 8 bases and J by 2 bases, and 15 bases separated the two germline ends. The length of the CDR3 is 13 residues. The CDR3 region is CSSYRGGQETQYF. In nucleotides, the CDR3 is TGCAGCTCCTATAGGGGGGGTCAAGAGACCCAGTACTTC.

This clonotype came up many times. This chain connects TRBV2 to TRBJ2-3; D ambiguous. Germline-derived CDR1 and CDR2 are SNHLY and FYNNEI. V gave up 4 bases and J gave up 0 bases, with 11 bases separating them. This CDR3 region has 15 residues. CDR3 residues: CASSGPTWSTDTQYF. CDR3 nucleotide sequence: TGTGCCAGCAGTGGTCCGACTTGGAGCACAGATACGCAGTATTTT.

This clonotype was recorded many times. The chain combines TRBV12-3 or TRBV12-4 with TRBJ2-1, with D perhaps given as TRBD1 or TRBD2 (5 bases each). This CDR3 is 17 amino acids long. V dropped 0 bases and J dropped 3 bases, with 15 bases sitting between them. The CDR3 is CASSLAGRASSYNEQFF. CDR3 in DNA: TGTGCCAGCAGTTTAGCGGGGCGGGCTAGCAGCTACAATGAGCAGTTCTTC.

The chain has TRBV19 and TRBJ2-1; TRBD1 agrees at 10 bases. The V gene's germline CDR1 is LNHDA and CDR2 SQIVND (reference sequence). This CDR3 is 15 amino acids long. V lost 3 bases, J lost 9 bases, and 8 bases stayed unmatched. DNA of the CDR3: TGTGCCAGTAGTATTAGGAGACAGGGGGCCCGTGAGCAGTTCTTC. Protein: CASSIRRQGAREQFF.

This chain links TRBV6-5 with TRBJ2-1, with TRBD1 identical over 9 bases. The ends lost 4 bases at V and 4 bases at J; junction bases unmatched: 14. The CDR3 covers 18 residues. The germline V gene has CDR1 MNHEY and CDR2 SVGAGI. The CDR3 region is CASSFRDREKRIYNEQFF. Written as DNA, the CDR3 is TGTGCCAGCAGTTTCCGGGACAGGGAAAAAAGAATATACAATGAGCAGTTCTTC.

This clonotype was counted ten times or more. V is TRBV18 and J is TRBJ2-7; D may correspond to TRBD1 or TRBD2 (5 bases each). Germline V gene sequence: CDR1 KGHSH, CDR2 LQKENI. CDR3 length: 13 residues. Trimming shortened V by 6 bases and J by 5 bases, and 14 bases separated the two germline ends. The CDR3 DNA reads TGTGCCAGCTCCCCGGGACGACCCAACGAGCAGTACTTC. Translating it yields CASSPGRPNEQYF.

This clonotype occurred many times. The CDR3 nucleotides are TGTGCCAGCAGTGTTCTGGGCGAGCAGTACTTC. This translates into CASSVLGEQYF. The chain links TRBV2 to TRBJ2-7; D is unclear. V was clipped by 4 bases and J by 6 bases, with 7 bases between them. CDR1 and CDR2 (germline): SNHLY, FYNNEI. CDR3 size: 11 residues.

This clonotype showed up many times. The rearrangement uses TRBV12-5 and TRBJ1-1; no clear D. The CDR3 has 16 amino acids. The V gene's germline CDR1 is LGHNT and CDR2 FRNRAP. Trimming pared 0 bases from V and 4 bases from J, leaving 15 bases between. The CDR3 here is CASGLVRVSSSTEAFF. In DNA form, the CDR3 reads TGTGCTAGTGGTTTGGTACGGGTCAGCAGCAGCACTGAAGCTTTCTTT.

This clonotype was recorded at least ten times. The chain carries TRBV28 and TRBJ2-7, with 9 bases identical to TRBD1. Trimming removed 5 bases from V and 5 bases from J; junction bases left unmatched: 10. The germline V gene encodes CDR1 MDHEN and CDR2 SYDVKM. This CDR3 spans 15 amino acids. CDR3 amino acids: CASSAAGTGFHEQYF. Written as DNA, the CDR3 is TGTGCCAGCAGTGCCGCCGGGACAGGGTTCCACGAGCAGTACTTC.

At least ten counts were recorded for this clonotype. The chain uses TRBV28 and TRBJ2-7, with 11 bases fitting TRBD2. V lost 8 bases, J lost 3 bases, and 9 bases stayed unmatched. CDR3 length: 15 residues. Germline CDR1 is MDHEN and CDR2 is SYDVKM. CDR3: CASLPPGLADYEQYF. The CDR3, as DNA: TGTGCCAGCTTACCTCCGGGACTAGCGGACTACGAGCAGTACTTC.

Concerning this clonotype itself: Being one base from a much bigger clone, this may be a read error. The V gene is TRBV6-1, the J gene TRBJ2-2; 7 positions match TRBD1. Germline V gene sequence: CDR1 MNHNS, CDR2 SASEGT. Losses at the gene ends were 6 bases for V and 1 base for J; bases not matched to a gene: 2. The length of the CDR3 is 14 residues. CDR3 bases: TGTGCCAGCAGCCGGACAGGGAACACCGGGGAGCTGTTTTTT. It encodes CASSRTGNTGELFF.

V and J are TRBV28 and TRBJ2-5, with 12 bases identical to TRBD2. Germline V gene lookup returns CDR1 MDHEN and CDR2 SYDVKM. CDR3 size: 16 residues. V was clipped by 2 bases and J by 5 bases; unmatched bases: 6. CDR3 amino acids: CASSLRLAGVGETQYF. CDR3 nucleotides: TGTGCCAGCAGTTTAAGACTAGCGGGAGTGGGGGAGACCCAGTACTTC.

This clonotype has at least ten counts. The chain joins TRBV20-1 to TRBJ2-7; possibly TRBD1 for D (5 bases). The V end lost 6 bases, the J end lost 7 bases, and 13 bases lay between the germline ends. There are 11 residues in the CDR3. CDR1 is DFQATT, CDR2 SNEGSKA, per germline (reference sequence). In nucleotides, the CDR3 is TGCAGTGCCGTGACAGCCACGGAGCAGTACTTC. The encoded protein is CSAVTATEQYF.

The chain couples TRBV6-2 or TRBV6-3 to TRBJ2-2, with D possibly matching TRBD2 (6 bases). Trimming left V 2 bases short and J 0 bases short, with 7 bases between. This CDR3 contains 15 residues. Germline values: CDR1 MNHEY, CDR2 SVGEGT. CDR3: CASSYGGSNTGELFF. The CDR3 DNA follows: TGTGCCAGCAGTTACGGGGGGTCGAACACCGGGGAGCTGTTTTTT.

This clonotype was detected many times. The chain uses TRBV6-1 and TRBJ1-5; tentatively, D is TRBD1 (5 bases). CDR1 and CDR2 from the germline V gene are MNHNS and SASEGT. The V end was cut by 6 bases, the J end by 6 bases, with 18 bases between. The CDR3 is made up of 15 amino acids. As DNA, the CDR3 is TGTGCCAGCAGAGGGACGGGCACCTTGGGTCAGCCCCAGCATTTT. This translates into CASRGTGTLGQPQHF.

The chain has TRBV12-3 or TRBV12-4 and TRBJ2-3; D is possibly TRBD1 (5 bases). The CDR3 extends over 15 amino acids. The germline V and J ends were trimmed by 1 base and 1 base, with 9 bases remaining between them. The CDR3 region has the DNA TGTGCCAGCAGTTTAGGAGAGACAGGCACAGATACGCAGTATTTT. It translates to CASSLGETGTDTQYF.

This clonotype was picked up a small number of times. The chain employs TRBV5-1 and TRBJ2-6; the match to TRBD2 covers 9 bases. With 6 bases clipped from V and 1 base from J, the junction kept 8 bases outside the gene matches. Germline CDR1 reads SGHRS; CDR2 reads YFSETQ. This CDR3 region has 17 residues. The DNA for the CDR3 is TGCGCCAGCACTGACTTAGCGGGAGCATCTGGGGCCAACGTCCTGACTTTC. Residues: CASTDLAGASGANVLTF.

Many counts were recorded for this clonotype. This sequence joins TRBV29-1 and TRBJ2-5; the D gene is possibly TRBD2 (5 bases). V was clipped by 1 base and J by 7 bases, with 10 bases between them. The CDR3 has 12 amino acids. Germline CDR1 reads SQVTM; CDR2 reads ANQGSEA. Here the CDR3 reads CSVEAPEGTQYF. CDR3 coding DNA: TGCAGCGTTGAAGCTCCAGAGGGGACCCAGTACTTC.

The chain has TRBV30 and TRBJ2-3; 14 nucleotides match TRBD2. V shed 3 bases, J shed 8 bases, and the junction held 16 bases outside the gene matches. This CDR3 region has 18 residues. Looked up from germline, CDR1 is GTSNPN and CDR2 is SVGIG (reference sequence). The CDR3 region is CAWSPRGFGLAGGSTQYF. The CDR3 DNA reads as TGTGCCTGGAGCCCCAGGGGATTCGGACTAGCGGGAGGATCTACGCAGTATTTT.

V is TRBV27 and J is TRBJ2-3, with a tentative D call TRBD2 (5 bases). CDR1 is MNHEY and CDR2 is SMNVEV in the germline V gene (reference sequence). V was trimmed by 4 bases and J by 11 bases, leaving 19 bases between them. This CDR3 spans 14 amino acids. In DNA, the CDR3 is TGTGCCAGCAGTTCAAACCGGGAAGGATACGTGCAGTATTTT. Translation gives CASSSNREGYVQYF.

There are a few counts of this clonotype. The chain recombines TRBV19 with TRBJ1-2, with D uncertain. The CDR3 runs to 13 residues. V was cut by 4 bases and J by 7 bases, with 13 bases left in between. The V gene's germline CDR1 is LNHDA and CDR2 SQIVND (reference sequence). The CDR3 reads CASSTTTLGGYTF. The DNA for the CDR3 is TGTGCCAGTAGTACCACGACCTTGGGTGGCTACACCTTC.

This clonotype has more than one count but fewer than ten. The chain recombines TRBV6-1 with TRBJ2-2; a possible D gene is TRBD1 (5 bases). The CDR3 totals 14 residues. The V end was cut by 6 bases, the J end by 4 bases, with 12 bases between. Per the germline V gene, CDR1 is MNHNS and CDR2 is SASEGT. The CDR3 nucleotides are TGTGCCAGCAGGCATTGGGGCGGCACCGGGGAGCTGTTTTTT. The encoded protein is CASRHWGGTGELFF.

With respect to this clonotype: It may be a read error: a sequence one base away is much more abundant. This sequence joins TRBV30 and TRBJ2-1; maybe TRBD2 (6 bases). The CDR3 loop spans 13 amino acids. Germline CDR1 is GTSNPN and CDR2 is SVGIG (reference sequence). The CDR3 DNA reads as TGTGCCGGTGACGGGAGCTCCTACAATGAGCAGTCCTTC. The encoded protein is CAGDGSSYNEQSF.

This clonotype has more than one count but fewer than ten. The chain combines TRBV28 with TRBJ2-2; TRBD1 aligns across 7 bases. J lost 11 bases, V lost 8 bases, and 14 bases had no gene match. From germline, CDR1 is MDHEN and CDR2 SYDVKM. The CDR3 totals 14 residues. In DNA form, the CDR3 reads TGTGCCAGCCACTTCCGGACAGGAAGGGCTGAGCTGTTTTTT. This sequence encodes CASHFRTGRAELFF.

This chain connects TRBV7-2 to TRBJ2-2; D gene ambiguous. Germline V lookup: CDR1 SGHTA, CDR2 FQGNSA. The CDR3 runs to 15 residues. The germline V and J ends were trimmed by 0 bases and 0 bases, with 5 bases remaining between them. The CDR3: CASSLARANTGELFF. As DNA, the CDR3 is TGTGCCAGCAGCTTAGCCCGTGCGAACACCGGGGAGCTGTTTTTT.

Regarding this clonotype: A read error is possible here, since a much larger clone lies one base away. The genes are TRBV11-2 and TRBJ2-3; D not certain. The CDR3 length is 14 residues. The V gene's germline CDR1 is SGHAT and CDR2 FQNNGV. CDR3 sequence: CVSSRSSDTDTQYF. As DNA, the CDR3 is TGTGTCAGCAGCCGTTCTTCAGACACAGATACGCAGTATTTT.